A selection of T cell receptor beta chains follows, all from one sample in a study of patients and donors after allogeneic stem cell transplantation. One entry per CDR3 protein results from TCRdb running MiXCR on the RT-PCR reads. Among about 960,000 distinct CDR3 sequences listed, more than 15% were seen once. Sequencing was carried out using blood, either unsorted or a sorted T cell fraction (not recorded which). These receptors all stem from a human donor who was either an allogeneic HSCT recipient or a stem cell or donor lymphocyte infusion donor (not recorded which). It is not recorded whose cells these are; they may come from a transplant donor. CDR3s include the opening cysteine and the closing phenylalanine or tryptophan. Each record gives: J gene, D gene, V gene, clone size, CDR3 protein, CDR3 DNA. D genes are given only for firm matches. Rows may omit the clone size; those that give it use once, few, many or a size class.

>TRBJ2-7|TRBD2|TRBV10-3|few
CAISESGGRSHEQYF
TGTGCCATCAGTGAATCGGGCGGGAGAAGCCACGAGCAGTACTTC
>TRBJ1-6|NA|TRBV20-1|NA
CSARRGPLHF
TGCAGTGCTAGAAGAGGACCCCTCCACTTT
>TRBJ2-7|TRBD1|TRBV6-5|NA
CASSPSTGEQYF
TGTGCCAGCAGTCCATCGACAGGGGAGCAGTACTTC
>TRBJ1-1|NA|TRBV29-1|many
CSVGTGNTEAFF
TGCAGCGTTGGGACGGGGAACACTGAAGCTTTCTTT
>TRBJ2-1|NA|TRBV2|few
CASSGLFGGEQFF
TGTGCCAGCAGTGGTCTCTTTGGGGGTGAGCAGTTCTTC
>TRBJ1-1|NA|TRBV7-2|few
CASSLMSSEGAEAFF
TGTGCCAGCAGCTTAATGTCATCGGAGGGGGCTGAAGCTTTCTTT
>TRBJ2-1|TRBD2|TRBV15|NA
CATSRVSGRYNGQFF
TGTGCCACCAGCAGAGTTAGCGGGAGGTACAATGGGCAGTTCTTC
>TRBJ2-3|TRBD2|TRBV30|NA
CAWSPLAGTTPERDTQYF
TGTGCCTGGAGTCCGTTAGCCGGGACTACTCCCGAGCGAGATACGCAGTATTTT
>TRBJ2-3|NA|TRBV4-2|NA
CASSQEPRTDTQYF
TGTGCCAGCAGCCAAGAGCCTCGCACAGATACGCAGTATTTT
>TRBJ2-3|TRBD2|TRBV29-1|NA
CSVVASGESDTQYF
TGCAGCGTGGTAGCTAGCGGGGAATCCGATACGCAGTATTTT
>TRBJ2-7|TRBD2|TRBV10-3|many
CAISSKGLAGAYEQYF
TGTGCCATCAGTTCCAAGGGACTAGCGGGAGCCTACGAGCAGTACTTC
>TRBJ1-1|NA|TRBV7-9|NA
CASSPLSIEAFF
TGTGCCAGCAGCCCTTTAAGTATAGAGGCTTTCTTT
>TRBJ1-1|NA|TRBV5-1|NA
CASSLTSEPRRPEAFF
TGCGCCAGCAGCTTAACTAGCGAACCCCGGAGACCTGAAGCTTTCTTT
>TRBJ1-5|NA|TRBV5-1|NA
CASTLGTLQGRQSQPQHF
TGCGCCAGCACCTTGGGTACTCTTCAGGGCCGCCAGAGCCAGCCCCAGCATTTT
>TRBJ1-1|NA|TRBV12-3/TRBV12-4|many
CASSFYLAAGNTEAFF
TGTGCCAGCAGTTTTTACCTAGCGGCGGGGAACACTGAAGCTTTCTTT
>TRBJ2-7|NA|TRBV18|NA
CASSPGGVDEQYF
TGTGCCAGCTCACCAGGGGGAGTGGACGAGCAGTACTTC
>TRBJ2-7|NA|TRBV21-1|few
CASSKELAGARTYEQYF
TGTGCCAGCAGCAAAGAGTTAGCGGGGGCCCGAACCTACGAGCAGTACTTC
>TRBJ2-3|TRBD1|TRBV12-3/TRBV12-4|few
CASSRDREVSDTQYF
TGTGCCAGCAGTCGGGACAGGGAAGTTTCAGATACGCAGTATTTT
>TRBJ1-1|TRBD1|TRBV13|NA
CASSLGQGANTEAFF
TGTGCCAGCAGCTTAGGGCAGGGGGCGAACACTGAAGCTTTCTTT
>TRBJ2-7|NA|TRBV29-1|NA
CSVEVGGLYEQYF
TGCAGCGTTGAAGTGGGGGGACTCTACGAGCAGTACTTC
>TRBJ2-3|TRBD1|TRBV29-1|NA
CSVSEGARADTQYF
TGCAGCGTTTCCGAGGGGGCGCGGGCAGATACGCAGTATTTT
>TRBJ1-3|NA|TRBV3-1|NA
CASSPSPSSGNTIYF
TGTGCCAGCAGCCCATCCCCATCGTCTGGAAACACCATATATTTT
>TRBJ2-2|NA|TRBV6-5|NA
CASSYDGTQTRGELFF
TGTGCCAGCAGTTACGACGGGACTCAAACAAGGGGGGAGCTGTTTTTT
>TRBJ2-2|TRBD2|TRBV20-1|few
CSAGRDTGELFF
TGCAGTGCCGGGAGGGACACCGGGGAGCTGTTTTTT
>TRBJ2-1|NA|TRBV29-1|many
CSGITGTPGNEQFF
TGCAGCGGTATAACCGGGACCCCGGGCAATGAGCAGTTCTTC
>TRBJ1-1|NA|TRBV18|NA
CASSPPTDYNEAFF
TGTGCCAGCTCACCGCCGACGGACTACAATGAAGCTTTCTTT
>TRBJ1-2|TRBD1|TRBV25-1|NA
CASRGTGGLYGYTF
TGTGCCAGCAGAGGGACAGGGGGCCTCTATGGCTACACCTTC
>TRBJ1-2|TRBD1|TRBV7-9|few
CASSLRRDREAYGYTF
TGTGCCAGCAGCTTACGCCGGGACAGGGAGGCCTATGGCTACACCTTC
>TRBJ2-7|TRBD2|TRBV12-3/TRBV12-4|few
CASRWTSGGSYEQYF
TGTGCCAGCAGGTGGACTAGCGGAGGCTCCTACGAGCAGTACTTC
>TRBJ2-5|NA|TRBV2|NA
CASSEDSKQETQYF
TGTGCCAGCAGTGAGGACAGCAAGCAAGAGACCCAGTACTTC
>TRBJ2-1|TRBD1|TRBV20-1|NA
CSAPLTGRYNEQFF
TGCAGTGCTCCTTTGACAGGGCGCTACAATGAGCAGTTCTTC
>TRBJ2-5|NA|TRBV29-1|NA
CSVEGGAEETQYF
TGCAGCGTTGAGGGCGGGGCTGAAGAGACCCAGTACTTC
>TRBJ2-3|TRBD1|TRBV5-1|NA
CASSLGTGRKADTQYF
TGCGCCAGCAGCTTGGGGACAGGGAGGAAGGCAGATACGCAGTATTTT
>TRBJ1-5|NA|TRBV12-3/TRBV12-4|many
CASMVGAGNQPQHF
TGTGCCAGCATGGTCGGGGCCGGAAATCAGCCCCAGCATTTT
>TRBJ1-1|NA|TRBV5-4|NA
CASSLGSPGMNTEAFF
TGTGCCAGCAGCTTGGGTTCCCCAGGAATGAACACTGAAGCTTTCTTT
>TRBJ1-2|TRBD1|TRBV12-3/TRBV12-4|NA
CASSPLDRGPFYGYTF
TGTGCCAGCAGTCCTCTCGACAGGGGACCCTTCTATGGCTACACCTTC
>TRBJ2-7|NA|TRBV6-2/TRBV6-3|NA
CASVRIQFSYEQYF
TGTGCCAGCGTTCGAATCCAGTTCTCCTACGAGCAGTACTTC
>TRBJ1-2|NA|TRBV6-2/TRBV6-3|NA
CASTRAGTGYTF
TGTGCCAGCACCCGGGCGGGTACTGGCTACACCTTC
>TRBJ2-2|TRBD1|TRBV5-1|NA
CASSPDRPRELFF
TGCGCCAGCAGCCCGGACAGGCCCCGGGAGCTGTTTTTT
>TRBJ1-1|TRBD1|TRBV7-9|NA
CAGDRGNTEAFF
TGTGCCGGAGACAGGGGTAACACTGAAGCTTTCTTT
>TRBJ1-1|NA|TRBV10-3|NA
CAIGAGGTEAFF
TGTGCCATCGGAGCAGGCGGAACTGAAGCTTTCTTT
>TRBJ2-1|TRBD2|TRBV27|NA
CASVGLAGARLGNEQFF
TGTGCCAGCGTTGGGCTAGCGGGAGCAAGGTTGGGGAATGAGCAGTTCTTC
>TRBJ1-2|NA|TRBV29-1|NA
CSVEGRSYGYTF
TGCAGCGTTGAGGGACGGAGCTATGGCTACACCTTC
>TRBJ1-1|NA|TRBV6-1|NA
CASGKIPTLNTEAFF
TGTGCCAGCGGAAAGATCCCCACTTTGAACACTGAAGCTTTCTTT
>TRBJ2-2|NA|TRBV21-1|few
CARVSQGYTGELFF
TGTGCCAGGGTGTCTCAGGGGTACACCGGGGAGCTGTTTTTT
>TRBJ1-2|NA|TRBV2|NA
CASSGDWGSYGYTF
TGTGCCAGCAGCGGGGATTGGGGCAGCTATGGCTACACCTTC
>TRBJ2-7|NA|TRBV3-1|few
CASSPPQGLGPYEQYF
TGTGCCAGCAGCCCACCCCAGGGGTTGGGGCCCTACGAGCAGTACTTC
>TRBJ2-3|NA|TRBV12-3/TRBV12-4|few
CASSLALADGGTDTQYF
TGTGCCAGCAGTTTAGCGCTGGCGGATGGGGGCACAGATACGCAGTATTTT
>TRBJ2-7|TRBD2|TRBV6-2/TRBV6-3|few
CASRPSGARGEQYF
TGTGCCAGCAGACCTAGCGGGGCACGGGGCGAGCAGTACTTC
>TRBJ2-3|TRBD2|TRBV6-1|few
CASSTAARGADTQYF
TGTGCCAGCAGTACCGCGGCCCGGGGGGCAGATACGCAGTATTTT
>TRBJ2-4|TRBD1|TRBV5-1|NA
CASSLDETGVWGPLQYF
TGCGCCAGCAGCTTGGATGAAACAGGGGTTTGGGGCCCCCTTCAGTACTTC
>TRBJ1-3|NA|TRBV7-8|few
CASSKGTPGGVVGNTIYF
TGTGCCAGCAGCAAGGGGACTCCGGGTGGGGTGGTCGGAAACACCATATATTTT
>TRBJ1-2|NA|TRBV4-1|few
CASSQDGGSNYGYTF
TGCGCCAGCAGCCAAGATGGGGGGTCCAACTATGGCTACACCTTC
>TRBJ2-1|NA|TRBV4-3|few
CASSQETGAAEQFF
TGCGCCAGCAGCCAAGAGACGGGAGCGGCAGAGCAGTTCTTC
>TRBJ1-1|TRBD1|TRBV15|NA
CATSGNIRGATEAFF
TGTGCCACCAGCGGAAATATCAGGGGGGCCACTGAAGCTTTCTTT
>TRBJ1-1|NA|TRBV29-1|NA
CSVASLTEAFF
TGCAGCGTTGCCAGTCTAACTGAAGCTTTCTTT
>TRBJ2-3|TRBD2|TRBV2|NA
CASSEVSFRGGTDTQYF
TGTGCCAGCAGTGAAGTCAGCTTCCGGGGGGGGACAGATACGCAGTATTTT
>TRBJ2-2|NA|TRBV4-2|many
CASSQDGRASGNRELFF
TGTGCCAGCAGCCAAGATGGTCGGGCCTCGGGTAACCGGGAGCTGTTTTTT
>TRBJ2-3|NA|TRBV7-3|few
CASSLTATSRDTQYF
TGTGCCAGCAGCTTAACGGCTACCTCCCGGGATACGCAGTATTTT
>TRBJ2-3|NA|TRBV20-1|NA
CSARPRQPSTDTQYF
TGCAGTGCTAGACCGCGACAGCCTAGCACAGATACGCAGTATTTT